These 28 T cell receptor beta chains share one sample of origin, sequenced in a study of T and B cells in COVID-19 patients. Each TRB amplification used about 220-500 ng of genomic DNA from blood. TRB rearrangements were amplified by multiplex PCR with BIOMED2 TRB-A/B primers. TCRdb reanalysed the multiplex PCR reads using MiXCR and keeps one entry per CDR3 protein. The profile shows approximately 6,000 distinct CDR3 sequences, roughly 30% of them singletons. Sequenced: blood. These receptors were taken from a human donor with active COVID-19.

Relative to its sample, this clonotype is medium-sized (0.01 to 0.1%). This chain joins TRBV6-5 and TRBJ1-2, with a tentative D call TRBD1 (5 bases). This CDR3 is 15 amino acids long. Looked up from germline, CDR1 is MNHEY and CDR2 is SVGAGI. V lost 2 bases to trimming and J lost 1 base, with 11 bases between them. CDR3 coding DNA: TGTGCCAGCAGTTACCGGGACGGGATTAACTATGGCTACACCTTC. Translation: CASSYRDGINYGYTF.

This clonotype is medium-sized in the sample. The J gene is TRBJ2-2, the V gene TRBV12-3 or TRBV12-4; no clear D. The CDR3 has 15 amino acids. Trimming took off 2 bases at V and 9 bases at J, with 16 bases between the two ends. DNA of the CDR3: TGTGCCAGCAGTTTAAGGGTAGAGTCGGAGCGGGAGCTGTTTTTT. As protein: CASSLRVESERELFF.

This clonotype is classed as medium-sized. The chain couples TRBV30 to TRBJ1-3; D unclear. This CDR3 has 12 amino acids. The V and J ends lost 0 bases and 4 bases respectively, with 4 bases between them. CDR1 and CDR2 (germline): GTSNPN, SVGIG (reference sequence). The CDR3 region has the DNA TGTGCCTGGAGTGTTGGGGGAAACACCATATATTTT. It yields the protein CAWSVGGNTIYF.

The chain couples TRBV13 to TRBJ1-5; 9 bases map to TRBD1. Germline values: CDR1 PRHDT, CDR2 FYEKMQ (reference sequence). Trimming at V came to 5 bases and at J to 5 bases, leaving 7 bases not matched to a gene. CDR3 length equals 15 residues. The CDR3 reads CASSPQGQGHQPQHF. The CDR3 bases are TGTGCCAGCAGCCCGCAGGGACAGGGTCATCAGCCCCAGCATTTT.

The chain employs TRBV6-5 and TRBJ2-1; TRBD2 aligns across 13 bases. The CDR3 sequence is 19 residues long. J was trimmed by 3 bases and V by 0 bases; bases with no gene match: 8. CDR1 MNHEY and CDR2 SVGAGI come from the germline V gene. CDR3 in DNA: TGTGCCAGCAGTTACTCGACGACTAGCGGGGGGATGAGCTACAATGAGCAGTTCTTC. This translates into CASSYSTTSGGMSYNEQFF.

In its sample, this clonotype is medium-sized. The CDR3 nucleotides read TGTGCCAGTAGCCTCCGGGACACTTCCAATCAGCCCCAGCATTTT. Residues: CASSLRDTSNQPQHF. The gene calls are TRBV19 and TRBJ1-5, with a tentative D call TRBD1 (6 bases). Germline V gene lookup returns CDR1 LNHDA and CDR2 SQIVND (reference sequence). V shed 6 bases and J shed 3 bases, with 15 bases lying between them. The CDR3 contains 15 residues.

The chain has TRBV5-1 and TRBJ2-3; D is unclear. The V end was cut by 2 bases, the J end by 0 bases, with 10 bases between. CDR3 length equals 15 residues. The germline V gene encodes CDR1 SGHRS and CDR2 YFSETQ. The CDR3 spells CASSFVGSSTDTQYF. In DNA form, the CDR3 reads TGCGCCAGCAGCTTTGTGGGCTCTAGCACAGATACGCAGTATTTT.

This clonotype was seen more than once but under ten times. The chain combines TRBV7-2 with TRBJ2-7, with TRBD1 matching over 9 bases. After removal of 2 bases from V and 2 bases from J, the junction contained 4 bases not matched to a gene. Germline V lookup: CDR1 SGHTA, CDR2 FQGNSA. This CDR3 is built from 15 residues. The CDR3 is CASSLKTGGTYEQYF. CDR3 bases: TGTGCCAGCAGCTTAAAGACAGGGGGAACCTACGAGCAGTACTTC.

This clonotype appeared a few times. The CDR3 nucleotides are TGTGCCAGCAGTCGGAGCGGGGGGGCCATAGATACGCAGTATTTT. Its protein is CASSRSGGAIDTQYF. The chain carries TRBV12-3 or TRBV12-4 and TRBJ2-3; 10 nucleotides match TRBD2. The CDR3 runs 15 residues. V was clipped by 5 bases and J by 5 bases; unmatched bases: 7.

By its share, this clonotype is medium-sized (0.01 to 0.1%). The rearrangement links TRBV6-5 to TRBJ2-7; either TRBD1 or TRBD2 may supply D (5 bases each). V gave up 8 bases and J gave up 3 bases, with 14 bases separating them. CDR3 length: 13 residues. In germline, CDR1 is MNHEY, CDR2 SVGAGI. CDR3 bases: TGTGCCAGCGGGAAGGGGAGATTCTACGAGCAGTACTTC. This codes for CASGKGRFYEQYF.

The chain recombines TRBV7-2 with TRBJ2-7; D possibly uses TRBD1 or TRBD2 (5 bases each). The V end lost 9 bases, the J end lost 6 bases, and 15 bases lay between the germline ends. Germline V lookup: CDR1 SGHTA, CDR2 FQGNSA. The CDR3 has 12 residues. CDR3: CASADRGPEQYF. The CDR3 nucleotides read TGTGCCAGTGCGGACCGGGGACCCGAGCAGTACTTC.

The genes are TRBV10-3 and TRBJ1-1; TRBD1 agrees at 10 bases. The CDR3 extends over 16 amino acids. V shed 8 bases and J 0 bases; nucleotides not matched to a gene: 9. The germline CDR1 and CDR2 sequences are ENHRY and SYGVKD. CDR3 DNA: TGTGCCATCGGATCCGGGACAGGGGCCCTGAACACTGAAGCTTTCTTT. The encoded protein is CAIGSGTGALNTEAFF.

In its sample, this clonotype is medium-sized. The genes are TRBV6-5 and TRBJ1-5; D uncertain. Per germline, CDR1 MNHEY and CDR2 SVGAGI. The ends were cut back, 6 bases at V and 0 bases at J, with 12 bases in the middle. The CDR3 runs to 15 residues. This chain's CDR3 is CASRAGQSSNQPQHF. The CDR3 DNA is TGTGCCAGCAGGGCGGGCCAAAGTAGCAATCAGCCCCAGCATTTT.

V gene TRBV10-3 combines with J gene TRBJ1-2; D ambiguous. The V end lost 0 bases, the J end lost 8 bases, and 13 bases lay between the germline ends. Germline CDR1 ENHRY, CDR2 SYGVKD. The CDR3 is made up of 14 amino acids. CDR3 in amino acids: CAISESGRRSGYTF. The DNA for the CDR3 is TGTGCCATCAGTGAGTCGGGCAGGCGGTCGGGCTACACCTTC.

This clonotype was seen only a few times. The chain employs TRBV4-1 and TRBJ1-2, with D possibly being TRBD1 (5 bases). The ends were cut back, 4 bases at V and 7 bases at J, with 10 bases in the middle. Germline V CDR1 and CDR2: MGHRA, YSYEKL. The CDR3 length is 12 residues. In DNA, the CDR3 is TGCGCCAGCAGCCTCCGGGACGGTGGCTACACCTTC. Encoded protein: CASSLRDGGYTF.

The chain uses TRBV7-2 and TRBJ1-2, with 7 nucleotides matching TRBD1. The CDR3 is 14 residues long. CDR1 is SGHTA and CDR2 is FQGNSA in the germline V gene. Trimming cost V 5 bases and J 8 bases; bases outside gene matches: 11. DNA for the CDR3: TGTGCCAGCAGCGCCTATACAGGGGCTGGGGGCTACACCTTC. Translation: CASSAYTGAGGYTF.

This clonotype rates as medium-sized. V is TRBV29-1 and J is TRBJ2-7, with 10 bases matching TRBD1. The germline V gene has CDR1 SQVTM and CDR2 ANQGSEA. Losses at the gene ends were 3 bases for V and 6 bases for J; bases not matched to a gene: 5. The CDR3 consists of 13 residues. For the CDR3, the DNA is TGCAGCGTTGAGGGACAGGGGCCCTCCGAGCAGTACTTC. This sequence encodes CSVEGQGPSEQYF.

V is TRBV21-1 and J is TRBJ2-1; no check of the table's D call, TRBD2, against the DNA was made. TRBV21-1 is a documented pseudogene. The CDR3 runs 18 residues. CDR3 nucleotide sequence: TGTGCCAGCAGCAAAACTAGTAGTGGGTCTGGATCCTACAATGAGCAGTTCTTC. Amino acids: CASSKTSSGSGSYNEQFF.

This clonotype was counted only a few times. The chain combines TRBV30 with TRBJ1-5; D is possibly TRBD1 (5 bases). This CDR3 contains 13 residues. The V end lost 2 bases, the J end lost 9 bases, and 14 bases lay between the germline ends. CDR1 and CDR2 (germline): GTSNPN, SVGIG (reference sequence). Written as DNA, the CDR3 is TGTGCCTGGAGTTTAGGGGCTGGGTGGCCCCAGCATTTT. Its protein is CAWSLGAGWPQHF.

The gene calls are TRBV6-5 and TRBJ1-1; the match to TRBD1 covers 8 bases. There are 14 residues in the CDR3. Germline CDR1 MNHEY, CDR2 SVGAGI. V trimming: 5 bases; J trimming: 5 bases; junction bases outside the gene matches: 7. CDR3 DNA sequence: TGTGCCAGCAGTACTGACAGGGGTGGGACTGAAGCTTTCTTT. This gives the protein CASSTDRGGTEAFF.

The chain couples TRBV20-1 to TRBJ2-7; 12 bases fit TRBD2. V gave up 2 bases and J gave up 7 bases; unmatched junction bases: 12. This CDR3 has 16 amino acids. Germline V gene lookup returns CDR1 DFQATT and CDR2 SNEGSKA (reference sequence). CDR3 coding DNA: TGCAGTGCTAGATGGGCTAGCGGGGGGGCCGGAGTTGAGCAGTACTTC. It encodes CSARWASGGAGVEQYF.

Within the sample, this clonotype is medium-sized (0.01 to 0.1%). The chain employs TRBV30 and TRBJ2-3, with D perhaps TRBD2 (6 bases). The CDR3 has 14 amino acids. Germline CDR1 is GTSNPN and CDR2 is SVGIG (reference sequence). Trimming removed 0 bases from V and 4 bases from J, with 11 bases in between. The CDR3 DNA follows: TGTGCCTGGAGTGTGGGCGGGGCCCCAGATACGCAGTATTTT. It is translated as CAWSVGGAPDTQYF. Complete variable domain (other parts from reference TRBV30 and TRBJ2-3): SQTIHQWPATLVQPVGSPLSLECTVEGTSNPNLYWYRQAAGRGLQLLFYSVGIGQISSEVPQNLSASRPQDRQFILSSKKLLLSDSGFYLCAWSVGGAPDTQYFGPGTRLTVL.

The chain carries TRBV29-1 and TRBJ2-3; 7 bases match TRBD2. The CDR3 is 11 residues long. V was pared by 4 bases and J by 8 bases, with 3 bases of the junction left unmatched. In germline, CDR1 is SQVTM, CDR2 ANQGSEA. CDR3 nucleotide sequence: TGCAGCGTTGCGGGGAGGGGTACGCAGTATTTT. This translates into CSVAGRGTQYF.

By its share, this clonotype is medium-sized. This rearrangement joins TRBV6-4 to TRBJ2-7; D is perhaps TRBD1 (5 bases). Germline CDR1 is MRHNA and CDR2 is SNTAGT. Trimming took off 3 bases at V and 4 bases at J, with 7 bases between the two ends. This CDR3 contains 12 residues. This CDR3 is CASSETGYEQYF. The CDR3 bases are TGTGCCAGCAGTGAAACAGGTTACGAGCAGTACTTC.

This clonotype is termed medium-sized. The V gene is TRBV15, the J gene TRBJ2-7; TRBD2 is a possible D gene (6 bases). V was cut by 3 bases and J by 3 bases, with 12 bases left in between. Germline V gene sequence: CDR1 LNHNV, CDR2 YYDKDF (reference sequence). This CDR3 is built from 14 residues. The CDR3 protein is CATSRGLADYEQYF. CDR3 nucleotides: TGTGCCACCAGCAGGGGTTTAGCGGACTACGAGCAGTACTTC.

This clonotype is labeled medium-sized. The gene calls are TRBV18 and TRBJ1-2; D gene ambiguous. V was clipped by 2 bases and J by 7 bases, with 17 bases between them. The germline V gene has CDR1 KGHSH and CDR2 LQKENI. The CDR3 covers 15 residues. CDR3 residues: CASSPIPADGSGYTF. The CDR3 nucleotides are TGTGCCAGCTCACCAATCCCTGCTGACGGAAGTGGCTACACCTTC.

The J gene is TRBJ1-4, the V gene TRBV20-1, with D unclear. The CDR3 consists of 14 residues. The germline CDR1 and CDR2 sequences are DFQATT and SNEGSKA (reference sequence). V lost 5 bases and J 1 base, leaving 11 bases between the germline ends. This CDR3 is CSAHGGGTNEKLFF. As DNA, the CDR3 is TGCAGTGCTCACGGCGGAGGAACTAATGAAAAACTGTTTTTT.

This clonotype is classed as medium-sized. The chain has TRBV11-1 and TRBJ2-1; D is unresolved. CDR1 and CDR2 from the germline V gene are SGHAT and FQDESV (reference sequence). V shed 1 base and J shed 5 bases, with 12 bases lying between them. The CDR3 length is 15 residues. The CDR3: CASSLETAQNNEQFF. The DNA for the CDR3 is TGTGCCAGCAGCTTAGAAACGGCCCAAAACAATGAGCAGTTCTTC.